Listed here are 21 T cell receptor beta chains from one sample, sequenced in a study of shared T cell receptors in the human thymus. The data were produced by immunoSEQ multiplex PCR, yet TCRdb's version contains in-frame clones alone and is incomplete. The table shows about 500,000 clones, with around 82% occurring only once. Separately, the same data were catalogued under a study of human thymus T cells.

Sequences were obtained from thymocytes. These receptors came from a boy under three years old with a congenital heart defect.

The V gene is TRBV19, the J gene TRBJ1-1, with a tentative D call TRBD1 (6 bases). V lost 1 base and J 0 bases, leaving 18 bases between the germline ends. Per the germline V gene, CDR1 is LNHDA and CDR2 is SQIVND (reference sequence). This CDR3 region has 18 residues. Here the CDR3 reads CASSIAGRGYEMNTEAFF. CDR3 bases: TGTGCCAGTAGTATAGCTGGCAGGGGTTATGAAATGAACACTGAAGCTTTCTTT.

The chain carries TRBV12-5 and TRBJ1-1, with TRBD1 matching over 8 bases. The CDR3 is 18 amino acids. Unmatched junction bases numbered 11, after V lost 1 base and J lost 1 base. CDR1 is LGHNT and CDR2 is FRNRAP in the germline V gene. In nucleotides, the CDR3 is TGTGCTAGTGGTTTGGGCGGAGGACAGGGAAGGAGGAACACTGAAGCTTTCTTT. It specifies CASGLGGGQGRRNTEAFF.

The chain recombines TRBV28 with TRBJ2-7, with TRBD2 as a possible D gene (5 bases). Germline V CDR1 and CDR2: MDHEN, SYDVKM. V dropped 5 bases and J dropped 2 bases, with 22 bases sitting between them. This CDR3 comprises 17 residues. The chain's CDR3 is CASSPGVPAPSPYEQYF. CDR3 sequence (DNA): TGTGCCAGCAGTCCCGGGGTACCCGCCCCCAGCCCCTACGAGCAGTACTTC.

The V gene is TRBV5-6, the J gene TRBJ1-2, with D perhaps TRBD1 (6 bases). This CDR3 spans 16 amino acids. V dropped 0 bases and J dropped 4 bases, with 16 bases sitting between them. Germline CDR1 and CDR2: SGHDT and YYEEEE. The CDR3 protein is CASSLVGQLPSYGYTF. The CDR3 DNA reads TGTGCCAGCAGCTTGGTAGGACAGCTTCCCTCCTATGGCTACACCTTC.

V usage is TRBV4-3 and J usage is TRBJ2-1; a possible D gene is TRBD2 (6 bases). This CDR3 spans 13 amino acids. Per the germline V gene, CDR1 is LGHNA and CDR2 is YSLEER. V was cut by 1 base and J by 10 bases, with 11 bases left in between. CDR3 amino acids: CASSQGFAGEQFF. CDR3 coding DNA: TGCGCCAGCAGCCAAGGTTTCGCGGGAGAGCAGTTCTTC.

The chain couples TRBV27 to TRBJ2-7, with 9 bases matching TRBD2. Germline V gene data show CDR1 as MNHEY and CDR2 as SMNVEV (reference sequence). Unmatched junction bases numbered 5, after V lost 2 bases and J lost 0 bases. The CDR3 has 16 residues. The CDR3 loop is CASSLGGSGGSYEQYF. CDR3 DNA: TGTGCCAGCAGTTTAGGAGGTAGCGGGGGCTCCTACGAGCAGTACTTC.

This sequence joins TRBV4-2 and TRBJ2-1; the match to TRBD2 covers 7 bases. This CDR3 has 15 residues. V dropped 4 bases and J dropped 6; count of bases not matched to a gene: 9. CDR1 and CDR2 from the germline V gene are LGHNA and YNFKEQ. CDR3 region: CASSLPSGRGNEQFF. In DNA form, the CDR3 reads TGTGCCAGCAGCCTCCCATCGGGGAGGGGCAATGAGCAGTTCTTC.

CDR3 in amino acids: CASPLREGGEKLFF. The CDR3 coding sequence is TGTGCCAGCCCCCTCCGGGAAGGGGGTGAAAAACTGTTTTTT. J is TRBJ1-4 and V is TRBV6-1; maybe TRBD1 (6 bases). Germline V gene data show CDR1 as MNHNS and CDR2 as SASEGT. The germline V and J ends were trimmed by 8 bases and 7 bases, with 17 bases remaining between them. The CDR3 sequence is 14 residues long.

The chain is built from TRBV10-3 and TRBJ2-1; 8 bases map to TRBD2. Germline lookup yields CDR1 ENHRY and CDR2 SYGVKD. With 7 bases clipped from V and 0 bases from J, the junction kept 11 bases outside the gene matches. CDR3 length: 17 residues. The CDR3 region is CAITPSGPPSSYNEQFF. The CDR3 nucleotides are TGTGCCATCACTCCTAGCGGGCCCCCGAGCTCCTACAATGAGCAGTTCTTC.

The V call is TRBV15, the J call TRBJ2-1, with D perhaps TRBD2 (6 bases). The germline gives CDR1 LNHNV, CDR2 YYDKDF (reference sequence). CDR3 length: 16 amino acids. Trimming cost V 7 bases and J 7 bases, with 23 bases left between them. CDR3 in amino acids: CATIPFPGTLINEQFF. The CDR3 bases are TGTGCCACCATCCCTTTTCCCGGGACTCTAATTAATGAGCAGTTCTTC.

The DNA for the CDR3 is TGTGCCAGCAGCCAAGAGGGGCGTAAGGGACAGTCGGAGAACACTGAAGCTTTCTTT. It is translated as CASSQEGRKGQSENTEAFF. The chain has TRBV14 and TRBJ1-1, with 7 positions matching TRBD1. V was clipped by 0 bases and J by 1 base; unmatched bases: 14. There are 19 residues in the CDR3. Looked up from germline, CDR1 is SGHDN and CDR2 is FVKESK.

The chain uses TRBV29-1 and TRBJ2-4, with D possibly TRBD1 on 6 matching bases. CDR3 length: 16 residues. The germline V gene has CDR1 SQVTM and CDR2 ANQGSEA. With 3 bases removed from V and 0 bases from J, the gap between germline ends came to 15 bases. CDR3 DNA sequence: TGCAGCGTTGATGCAAGGACAGCCCTAGCCAAAAACATTCAGTACTTC. Translation: CSVDARTALAKNIQYF.

The CDR3 DNA reads TGTGCCAGCAGCTCACCGACAGGGTCGGGAACCTACGAGCAGTACTTC. Amino acid sequence: CASSSPTGSGTYEQYF. V usage is TRBV7-2 and J usage is TRBJ2-7, with TRBD1 matching 7 bases. The CDR3 length is 16 residues. The V segment lost 4 bases and the J segment 2 bases; nucleotides outside the gene matches: 11. Germline assignment: CDR1 SGHTA and CDR2 FQGNSA. The whole variable domain, remainder taken from reference TRBV7-2 and TRBJ2-7, is GAGVSQSPSNKVTEKGKDVELRCDPISGHTALYWYRQSLGQGLEFLIYFQGNSAPDKSGLPSDRFSAERTGGSVSTLTIQRTQQEDSAVYLCASSSPTGSGTYEQYFGPGTRLTVT.

The rearrangement links TRBV2 to TRBJ2-4, with TRBD1 as a possible D gene (5 bases). Trimming pared 3 bases from V and 9 bases from J, leaving 21 bases between. This CDR3 is built from 16 residues. The germline gives CDR1 SNHLY, CDR2 FYNNEI. CDR3 protein: CASSEGPFRGESIQYF. DNA for the CDR3: TGTGCCAGCAGTGAGGGCCCTTTTAGGGGCGAGAGCATTCAGTACTTC.

The chain has TRBV6-6 and TRBJ1-2; a possible D gene is TRBD1 (6 bases). V lost 8 bases, J lost 6 bases, and 13 bases lay in between. The CDR3 loop spans 12 amino acids. Germline lookup yields CDR1 MNHNY and CDR2 SVGAGI (reference sequence). CDR3 bases: TGTGCCAGCCGACAGGCCGGGGATGGCTACACCTTC. It codes for CASRQAGDGYTF.

The rearrangement joins TRBV19 to TRBJ2-3; TRBD2 might be the D (5 bases). Germline CDR1 reads LNHDA; CDR2 reads SQIVND (reference sequence). The length of the CDR3 is 13 residues. Trimming pared 7 bases from V and 2 bases from J, leaving 10 bases between. In DNA form, the CDR3 reads TGTGCCAGTAACAACGGACTCACAGATACGCAGTATTTT. Amino acid sequence: CASNNGLTDTQYF.

The chain combines TRBV30 with TRBJ2-7, with 12 bases matching TRBD2. The J segment lost 3 bases and the V segment lost 5 bases, leaving 8 bases of the junction unmatched. Germline V CDR1 and CDR2: GTSNPN, SVGIG (reference sequence). The CDR3 runs 15 residues. In DNA, the CDR3 is TGTGCCTGGTCAGGTACTAGCGGGAGGCACTACGAGCAGTACTTC. It encodes CAWSGTSGRHYEQYF.

This chain connects TRBV29-1 to TRBJ1-5, with TRBD1 matching over 10 bases. The J segment lost 5 bases and the V segment lost 5 bases, leaving 3 bases of the junction unmatched. This CDR3 spans 13 amino acids. Germline V gives CDR1 SQVTM, CDR2 ANQGSEA. Written as DNA, the CDR3 is TGCAGCGTTCGGGGGACAGGGGATCAGCCCCAGCATTTT. As protein: CSVRGTGDQPQHF.

The table lists this clone with a few counts. J is TRBJ2-3 and V is TRBV28; the match to TRBD2 covers 8 bases. The ends lost 6 bases at V and 4 bases at J; junction bases unmatched: 6. Per the germline V gene, CDR1 is MDHEN and CDR2 is SYDVKM. The CDR3 is made up of 14 amino acids. Here the CDR3 reads CASSSAGGADTQYF. CDR3 nucleotides: TGTGCCAGCAGCAGCGCGGGGGGAGCAGATACGCAGTATTTT.

The V and J genes are TRBV7-9 and TRBJ2-1; 8 positions match TRBD1. The germline gives CDR1 SEHNR, CDR2 FQNEAQ (reference sequence). V gave up 4 bases and J gave up 4 bases; unmatched junction bases: 9. The CDR3 length is 16 residues. CDR3 coding DNA: TGTGCCAGCAGCTCGATTACAGGGGGTAGGTACAATGAGCAGTTCTTC. It yields the protein CASSSITGGRYNEQFF.

The chain combines TRBV5-6 with TRBJ1-2; 9 bases map to TRBD1. The trim removed 4 bases at V and 2 bases at J, leaving 6 bases unmatched. The CDR3 has 15 residues. Germline V gives CDR1 SGHDT, CDR2 YYEEEE. CDR3 in DNA: TGTGCCAGCAGCACCCCGGGACAGGGCAACTATGGCTACACCTTC. Translated, it gives CASSTPGQGNYGYTF.